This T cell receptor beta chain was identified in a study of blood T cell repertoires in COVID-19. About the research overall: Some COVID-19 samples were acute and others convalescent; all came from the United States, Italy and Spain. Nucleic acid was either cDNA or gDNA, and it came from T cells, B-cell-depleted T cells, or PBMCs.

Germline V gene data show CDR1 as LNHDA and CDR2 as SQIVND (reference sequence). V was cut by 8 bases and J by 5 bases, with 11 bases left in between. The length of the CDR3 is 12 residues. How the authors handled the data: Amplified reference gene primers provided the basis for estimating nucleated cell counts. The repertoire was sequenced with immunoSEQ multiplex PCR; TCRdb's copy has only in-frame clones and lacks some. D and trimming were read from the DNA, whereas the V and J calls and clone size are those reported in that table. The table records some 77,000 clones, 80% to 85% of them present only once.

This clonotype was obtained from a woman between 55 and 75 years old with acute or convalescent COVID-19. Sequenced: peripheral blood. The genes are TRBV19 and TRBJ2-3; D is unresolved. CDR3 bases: TGTGCCAGTGTGGGCTTAGGAGATACGCAGTATTTT. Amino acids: CASVGLGDTQYF. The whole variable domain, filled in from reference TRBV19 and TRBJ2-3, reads DGGITQSPKYLFRKEGQNVTLSCEQNLNHDAMYWYRQDPGQGLRLIYYSQIVNDFQKGDIAEGYSVSREKKESFPLTVTSAQKNPTAFYLCASVGLGDTQYFGPGTRLTVL.